This T cell receptor beta chain was sequenced for a study of T cells in Graves' hyperthyroidism and ophthalmopathy. Overall study: Before treatment of any kind, peripheral blood was taken at initial diagnosis.

In its sample, this clonotype was seen many times. Amplification yielded TCR beta CDR3 regions, with RNA transcripts as the source. The HTBI primer set was used in a first-round RT-PCR of the TCR CDR3. TCRdb analysed the multiplex PCR reads with MiXCR anew, one entry per CDR3 protein. This sample has about 250,000 distinct CDR3 sequences, with around 15% found just once. Hyperthyroidism patients were newly diagnosed, had disease duration under 2 months, and were aged 18 to 65 years. A patient was excluded if there was uncontrolled infection, other autoimmune disease, pregnancy or lactation. Deletions cut 0 bases from V and 4 bases from J, with 13 bases between. CDR1 is SGHRS and CDR2 is YFSETQ in the germline V gene. The CDR3 loop spans 15 amino acids.

Material for sequencing was blood. This receptor was obtained from a woman aged 45-59 years with Graves' hyperthyroidism that later progressed to Graves' ophthalmopathy. The chain links TRBV5-1 to TRBJ1-1, with a weak D call TRBD1 (6 bases). The CDR3 DNA reads as TGCGCCAGCAGCTTGGCCGGGGACATTGGCACTGAAGCTTTCTTT. It is translated as CASSLAGDIGTEAFF.